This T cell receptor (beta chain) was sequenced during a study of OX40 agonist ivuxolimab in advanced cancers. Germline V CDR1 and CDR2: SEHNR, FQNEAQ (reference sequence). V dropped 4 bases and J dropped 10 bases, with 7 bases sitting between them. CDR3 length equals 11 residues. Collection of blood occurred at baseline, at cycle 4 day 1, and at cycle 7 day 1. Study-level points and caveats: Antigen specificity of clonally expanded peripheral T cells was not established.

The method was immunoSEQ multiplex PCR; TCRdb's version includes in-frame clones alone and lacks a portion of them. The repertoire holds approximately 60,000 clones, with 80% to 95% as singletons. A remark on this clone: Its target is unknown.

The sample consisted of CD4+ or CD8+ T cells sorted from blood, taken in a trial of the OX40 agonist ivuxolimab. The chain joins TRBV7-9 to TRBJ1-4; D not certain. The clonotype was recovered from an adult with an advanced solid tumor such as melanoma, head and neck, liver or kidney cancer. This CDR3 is CASSSGGKLFF. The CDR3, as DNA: TGTGCCAGCAGCTCCGGTGGAAAACTGTTTTTT.